This TCR beta chain was identified in a study of PD-1 blockade in classical Hodgkin lymphoma. Study-wide results and limits: Baseline diversity was lower in partial responders and progressors than complete responders.

Points on this clone: Antigen: not known.

In every patient, relapse followed autologous stem cell transplantation, while exposure to brentuximab vedotin differed. The data were produced by immunoSEQ multiplex PCR, yet TCRdb's version contains in-frame clones alone and is incomplete. The data hold approximately 18,000 clones, with 82% observed a single time. The clonotype comes from a human donor with classical Hodgkin lymphoma. The sequencing here drew on peripheral blood mononuclear cells (PBMCs), taken before the second cycle of nivolumab.

Written as DNA, the CDR3 is TGTGCCAGCAGCTTACAGGCCTTAGGGGAAAAACTGTTTTTT. Translating gives CASSLQALGEKLFF. The chain uses TRBV6-5 and TRBJ1-4; perhaps TRBD1 as D (5 bases). Germline assignment: CDR1 MNHEY and CDR2 SVGAGI. The CDR3 is made up of 14 amino acids. The V and J ends lost 6 bases and 8 bases respectively, with 16 bases between them.